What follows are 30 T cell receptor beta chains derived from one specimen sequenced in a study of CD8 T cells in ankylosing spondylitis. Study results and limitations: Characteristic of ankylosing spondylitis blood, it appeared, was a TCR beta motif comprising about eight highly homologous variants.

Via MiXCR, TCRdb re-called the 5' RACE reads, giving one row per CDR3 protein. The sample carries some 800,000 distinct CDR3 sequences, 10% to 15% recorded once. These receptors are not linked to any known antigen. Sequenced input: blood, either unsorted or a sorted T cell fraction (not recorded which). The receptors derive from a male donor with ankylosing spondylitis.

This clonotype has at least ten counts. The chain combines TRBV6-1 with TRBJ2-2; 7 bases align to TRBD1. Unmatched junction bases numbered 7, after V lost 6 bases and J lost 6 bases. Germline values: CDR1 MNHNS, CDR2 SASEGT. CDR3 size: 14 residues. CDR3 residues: CASRFETGSGELFF. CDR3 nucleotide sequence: TGTGCCAGCAGGTTCGAGACAGGGTCCGGGGAGCTGTTTTTT.

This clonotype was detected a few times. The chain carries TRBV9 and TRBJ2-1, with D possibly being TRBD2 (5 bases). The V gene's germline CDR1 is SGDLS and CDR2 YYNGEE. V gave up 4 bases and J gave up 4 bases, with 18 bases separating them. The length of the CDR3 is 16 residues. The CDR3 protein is CASSPHLDLKYNEQFF. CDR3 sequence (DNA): TGTGCCAGCAGCCCCCACTTGGACTTAAAATACAATGAGCAGTTCTTC.

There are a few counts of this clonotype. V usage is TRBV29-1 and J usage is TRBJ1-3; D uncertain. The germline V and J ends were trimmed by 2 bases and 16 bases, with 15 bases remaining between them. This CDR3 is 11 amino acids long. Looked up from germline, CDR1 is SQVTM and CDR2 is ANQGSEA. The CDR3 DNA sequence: TGCAGCGTTGAATTGGACCGCCTCCCGTATTTT. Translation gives CSVELDRLPYF.

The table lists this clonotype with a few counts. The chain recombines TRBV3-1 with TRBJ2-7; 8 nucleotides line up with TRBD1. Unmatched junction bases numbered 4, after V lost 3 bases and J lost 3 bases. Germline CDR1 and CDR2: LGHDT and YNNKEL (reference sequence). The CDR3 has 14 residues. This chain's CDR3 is CASSHSDRDYEQYF. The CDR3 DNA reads TGTGCCAGCAGCCATTCGGACAGGGACTACGAGCAGTACTTC.

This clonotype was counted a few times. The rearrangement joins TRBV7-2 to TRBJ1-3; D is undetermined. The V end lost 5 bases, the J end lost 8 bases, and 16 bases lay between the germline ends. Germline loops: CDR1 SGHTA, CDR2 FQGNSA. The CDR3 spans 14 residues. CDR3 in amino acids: CASSGTVGADTIYF. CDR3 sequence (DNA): TGTGCCAGCAGCGGCACAGTAGGCGCAGACACCATATATTTT.

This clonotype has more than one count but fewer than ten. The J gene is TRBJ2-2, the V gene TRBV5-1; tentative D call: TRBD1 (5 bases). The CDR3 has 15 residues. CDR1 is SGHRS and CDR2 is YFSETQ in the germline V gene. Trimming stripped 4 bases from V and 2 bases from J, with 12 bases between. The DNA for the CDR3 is TGCGCCAGCAGCACCCAGGGATTTAACACCGGGGAGCTGTTTTTT. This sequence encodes CASSTQGFNTGELFF.

The CDR3 nucleotides are TGTGCCAGCAGCCGCCTCCGCTCGGGCACTGAAGCTTTCTTT. Translated, it gives CASSRLRSGTEAFF. The genes are TRBV6-1 and TRBJ1-1; D remains ambiguous. The CDR3 has 14 residues. Trimming removed 6 bases at V and 4 bases at J, with 15 bases between. Germline CDR1 reads MNHNS; CDR2 reads SASEGT.

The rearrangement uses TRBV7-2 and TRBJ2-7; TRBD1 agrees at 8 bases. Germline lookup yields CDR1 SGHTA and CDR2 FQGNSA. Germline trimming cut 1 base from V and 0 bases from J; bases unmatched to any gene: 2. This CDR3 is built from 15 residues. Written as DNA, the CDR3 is TGTGCCAGCAGCTTAGGCAGGGGGCCCTCCTACGAGCAGTACTTC. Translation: CASSLGRGPSYEQYF. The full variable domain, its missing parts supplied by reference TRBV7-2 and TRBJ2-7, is GAGVSQSPSNKVTEKGKDVELRCDPISGHTALYWYRQSLGQGLEFLIYFQGNSAPDKSGLPSDRFSAERTGGSVSTLTIQRTQQEDSAVYLCASSLGRGPSYEQYFGPGTRLTVT.

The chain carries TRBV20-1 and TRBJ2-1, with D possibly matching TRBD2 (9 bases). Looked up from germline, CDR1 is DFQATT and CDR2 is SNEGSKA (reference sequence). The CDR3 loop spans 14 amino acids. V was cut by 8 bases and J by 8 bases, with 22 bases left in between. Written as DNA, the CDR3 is TGCAGTCCCAGGGGGCTAGCGGGAAGGGATGAGCAGTTCTTC. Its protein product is CSPRGLAGRDEQFF.

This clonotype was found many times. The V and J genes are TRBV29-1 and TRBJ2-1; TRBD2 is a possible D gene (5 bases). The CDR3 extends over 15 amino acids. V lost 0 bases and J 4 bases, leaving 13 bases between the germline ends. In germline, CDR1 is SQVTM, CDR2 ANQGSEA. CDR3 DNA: TGCAGCGTTGAAGATAGGAGGAATTCATACAATGAGCAGTTCTTC. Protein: CSVEDRRNSYNEQFF.

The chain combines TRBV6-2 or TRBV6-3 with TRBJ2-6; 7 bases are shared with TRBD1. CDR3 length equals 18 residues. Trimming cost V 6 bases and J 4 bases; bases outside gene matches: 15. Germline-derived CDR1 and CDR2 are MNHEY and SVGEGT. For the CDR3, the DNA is TGTGCCAGCAGCCCACCGTCAACAGGGGTAAGAGGGGCCAACGTCCTGACTTTC. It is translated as CASSPPSTGVRGANVLTF.

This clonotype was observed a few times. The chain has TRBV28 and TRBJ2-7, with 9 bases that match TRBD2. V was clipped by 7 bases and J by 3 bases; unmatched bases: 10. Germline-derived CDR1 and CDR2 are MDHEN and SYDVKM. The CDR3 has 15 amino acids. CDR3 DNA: TGTGCCAGCATCGGTCCCGGGACTAGCTTCTACGAGCAGTACTTC. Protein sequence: CASIGPGTSFYEQYF.

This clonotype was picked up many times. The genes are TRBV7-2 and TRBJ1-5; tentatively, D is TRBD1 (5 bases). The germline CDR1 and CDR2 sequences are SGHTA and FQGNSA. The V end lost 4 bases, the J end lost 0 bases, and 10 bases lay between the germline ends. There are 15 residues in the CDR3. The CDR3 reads CASSSRDVSNQPQHF. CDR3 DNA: TGTGCCAGCAGCTCGCGGGACGTTAGCAATCAGCCCCAGCATTTT.

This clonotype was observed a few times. CDR3 amino acids: CASSHRTHRDTQYF. The CDR3, as DNA: TGCGCCAGCAGCCACCGAACTCACCGAGATACGCAGTATTTT. The chain carries TRBV4-3 and TRBJ2-3, with D hard to call. Germline CDR1 reads LGHNA; CDR2 reads YSLEER. This CDR3 is 14 amino acids long. Trimming removed 3 bases at V and 5 bases at J, with 12 bases between.

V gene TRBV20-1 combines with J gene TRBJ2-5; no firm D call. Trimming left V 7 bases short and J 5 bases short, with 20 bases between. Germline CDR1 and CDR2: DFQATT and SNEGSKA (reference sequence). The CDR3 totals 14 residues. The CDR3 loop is CSGRSVIAGETQYF. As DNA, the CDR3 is TGCAGTGGAAGATCAGTCATCGCCGGGGAGACCCAGTACTTC.

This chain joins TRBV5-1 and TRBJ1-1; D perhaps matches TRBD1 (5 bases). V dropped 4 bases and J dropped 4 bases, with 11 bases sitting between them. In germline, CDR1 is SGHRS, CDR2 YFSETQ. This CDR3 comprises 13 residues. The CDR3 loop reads CASSIGTATEAFF. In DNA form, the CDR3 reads TGCGCCAGCAGCATCGGGACCGCCACTGAAGCTTTCTTT.

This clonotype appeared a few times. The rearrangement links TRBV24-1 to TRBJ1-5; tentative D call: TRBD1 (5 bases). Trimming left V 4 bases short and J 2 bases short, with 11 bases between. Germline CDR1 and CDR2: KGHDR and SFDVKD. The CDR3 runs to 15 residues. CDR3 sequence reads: CATSETRDGNQPQHF. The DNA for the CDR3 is TGTGCCACCAGTGAGACCCGGGACGGCAATCAGCCCCAGCATTTT.

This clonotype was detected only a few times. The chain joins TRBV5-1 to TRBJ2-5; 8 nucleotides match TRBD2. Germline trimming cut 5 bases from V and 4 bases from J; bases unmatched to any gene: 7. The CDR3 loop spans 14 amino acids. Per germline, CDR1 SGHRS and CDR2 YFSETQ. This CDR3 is CASSLGGASETQYF. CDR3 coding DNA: TGCGCCAGCAGTCTCGGGGGGGCGTCAGAGACCCAGTACTTC.

CDR3 loop: CASSLVVLDTQYF. CDR3 DNA: TGTGCCAGCAGCTTAGTCGTGTTGGATACGCAGTATTTT. The chain combines TRBV7-3 with TRBJ2-3; D call uncertain. Looked up from germline, CDR1 is SGHTA and CDR2 is FQGTGA. There are 13 residues in the CDR3. Deletions cut 2 bases from V and 6 bases from J, with 9 bases between.

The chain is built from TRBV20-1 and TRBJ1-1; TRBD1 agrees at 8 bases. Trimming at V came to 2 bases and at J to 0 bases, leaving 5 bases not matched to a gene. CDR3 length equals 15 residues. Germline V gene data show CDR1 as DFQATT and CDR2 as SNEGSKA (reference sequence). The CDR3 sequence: CSARKTGQVNTEAFF. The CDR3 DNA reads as TGCAGTGCTAGAAAAACGGGACAGGTGAACACTGAAGCTTTCTTT.

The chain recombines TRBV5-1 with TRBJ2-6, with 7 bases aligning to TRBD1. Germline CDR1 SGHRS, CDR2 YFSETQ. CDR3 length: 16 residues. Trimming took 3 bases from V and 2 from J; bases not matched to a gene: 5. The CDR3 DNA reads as TGCGCCAGCAGCTCGGGACAGTCTACTGGGGCCAACGTCCTGACTTTC. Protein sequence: CASSSGQSTGANVLTF.

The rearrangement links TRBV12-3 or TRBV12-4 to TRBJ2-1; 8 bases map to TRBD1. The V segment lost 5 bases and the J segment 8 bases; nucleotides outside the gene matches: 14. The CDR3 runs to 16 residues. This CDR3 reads CASSGYGTGKGDEQFF. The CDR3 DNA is TGTGCCAGCAGTGGCTACGGGACAGGAAAGGGAGATGAGCAGTTCTTC.

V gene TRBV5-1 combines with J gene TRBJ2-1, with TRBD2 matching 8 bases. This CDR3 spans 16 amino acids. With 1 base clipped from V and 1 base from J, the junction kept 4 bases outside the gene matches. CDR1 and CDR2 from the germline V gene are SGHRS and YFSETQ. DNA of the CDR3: TGCGCCAGCAGCTTGACACGGGGGGGGTCCTACAATGAGCAGTTCTTC. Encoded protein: CASSLTRGGSYNEQFF.

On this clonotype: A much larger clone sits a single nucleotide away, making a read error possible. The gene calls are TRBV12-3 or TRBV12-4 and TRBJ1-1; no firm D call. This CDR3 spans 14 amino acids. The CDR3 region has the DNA TGTGCCAGCAGTTTATACGGCTGGAACACTGAAGCTATCTTT. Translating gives CASSLYGWNTEAIF.

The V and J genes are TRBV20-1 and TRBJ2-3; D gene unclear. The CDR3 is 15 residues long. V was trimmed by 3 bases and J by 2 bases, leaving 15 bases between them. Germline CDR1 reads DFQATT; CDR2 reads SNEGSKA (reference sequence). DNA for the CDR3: TGCAGTGCTAGTGTTAGGGTTGGGCCCACAGATACGCAGTATTTT. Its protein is CSASVRVGPTDTQYF.

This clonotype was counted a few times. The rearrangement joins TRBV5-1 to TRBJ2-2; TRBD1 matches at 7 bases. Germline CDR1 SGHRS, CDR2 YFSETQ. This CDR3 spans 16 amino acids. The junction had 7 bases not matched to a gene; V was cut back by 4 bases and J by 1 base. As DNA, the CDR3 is TGCGCCAGCAGCCAGACAGGGTTAGGGAACACCGGGGAGCTGTTTTTT. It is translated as CASSQTGLGNTGELFF.

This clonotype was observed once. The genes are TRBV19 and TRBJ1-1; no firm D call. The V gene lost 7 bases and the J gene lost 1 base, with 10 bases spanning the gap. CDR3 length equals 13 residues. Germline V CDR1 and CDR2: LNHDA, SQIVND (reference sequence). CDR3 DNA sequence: TGTGCCAGTAAAGGAGAAACGAACACTGAAGCTTTCTTT. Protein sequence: CASKGETNTEAFF.

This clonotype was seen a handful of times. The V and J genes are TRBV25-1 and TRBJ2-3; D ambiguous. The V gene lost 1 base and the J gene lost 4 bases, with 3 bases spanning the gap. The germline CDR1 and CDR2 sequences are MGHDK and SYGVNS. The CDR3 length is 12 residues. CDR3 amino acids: CASSEFPDTQYF. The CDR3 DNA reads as TGTGCCAGCAGTGAATTCCCAGATACGCAGTATTTT.

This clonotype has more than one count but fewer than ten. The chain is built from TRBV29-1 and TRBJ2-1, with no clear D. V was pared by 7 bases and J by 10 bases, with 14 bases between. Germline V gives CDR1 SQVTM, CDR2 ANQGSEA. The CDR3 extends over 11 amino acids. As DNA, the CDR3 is TGCAGCGCCCGCCCGTCGGACGAGCAGTTCTTC. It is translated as CSARPSDEQFF.

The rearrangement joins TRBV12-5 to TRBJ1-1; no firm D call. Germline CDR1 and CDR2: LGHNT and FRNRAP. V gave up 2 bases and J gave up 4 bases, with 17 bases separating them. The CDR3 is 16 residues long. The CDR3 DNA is TGTGCTAGTGGTTTGCCCCGACTCACCTGGAGCACTGAAGCTTTCTTT. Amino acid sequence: CASGLPRLTWSTEAFF.